The clone carrying this TCR beta chain appeared a few times. Its antigen is not identified. The sample is drawn from a study of response to subunit inactivated influenza vaccine. Whole-study results and caveats: With each seasonal influenza vaccination, the authors suggested, few new T cells are recruited.

Germline trimming cut 4 bases from V and 2 bases from J; bases unmatched to any gene: 7. Per the germline V gene, CDR1 is KGHSH and CDR2 is LQKENI. The CDR3 is made up of 17 amino acids. MiXCR, run by TCRdb on the RT-PCR reads, gives a single entry per CDR3 protein. The sample has 560,000 or so distinct CDR3 sequences; around 8% are singletons. Sequenced here: PBMCs from blood, sampled 23 to 25 months after vaccination. The genes are TRBV18 and TRBJ2-6; 8 bases match TRBD1. The sequence was obtained from a man aged 50 to 75 who received an inactivated influenza vaccine. Here the CDR3 reads CASSLAGGPTGANVLTF. The DNA of the CDR3 is TGTGCCAGCTCACTAGCAGGGGGCCCCACTGGGGCCAACGTCCTGACTTTC.